Included here is one TCR beta chain sequence, with context. Germline V lookup: CDR1 SGHRS, CDR2 YFSETQ. This CDR3 has 16 amino acids. V was pared by 4 bases and J by 0 bases, with 14 bases between. The data derive from a study of T cell changes during pregnancy in multiple sclerosis. Assay: immunoSEQ multiplex PCR; the TCRdb copy retains only in-frame clones and omits some. Of tens of thousands of clones listed, about 90% are singletons. Sample: peripheral blood, taken in the first trimester of pregnancy. This clonotype was sampled from a female donor in good health, enrolled as a control in a pregnancy study. V gene TRBV5-1 combines with J gene TRBJ1-3, with unresolved D. Here the CDR3 reads CASSPQASLSGNTIYF. The CDR3 DNA reads TGCGCCAGCAGCCCACAAGCGAGTCTCTCTGGAAACACCATATATTTT.